The source of this T cell receptor (beta chain) is a study of OX40 agonist ivuxolimab in advanced cancers. Findings of the study overall: In general, CD8+ T cells held more expanded clones than CD4+ did, on average. Relatively little clonal expansion, among the lowest observed, appeared in partial responders at 0.1-3.0 mg/kg.

The repertoire was sequenced with immunoSEQ multiplex PCR; TCRdb's copy has only in-frame clones and lacks some. The sample shows around 85,000 clones, around 90% of them seen only once. Of note for this clone: Its antigen is not known.

Germline loops: CDR1 LNHDA, CDR2 SQIVND (reference sequence). Germline trimming cut 9 bases from V and 0 bases from J; bases unmatched to any gene: 16. CDR3 size: 18 residues. The chain has TRBV19 and TRBJ1-5; 8 bases agree with TRBD1. The sequencing used CD4+ or CD8+ T cells sorted from blood, collected in a trial of the OX40 agonist ivuxolimab. The origin of this receptor is an adult with an advanced solid tumor such as melanoma, head and neck, liver or kidney cancer. CDR3 protein: CASRDRQFDGVSNQPQHF. CDR3 bases: TGTGCCAGCCGGGACAGGCAGTTTGATGGGGTTAGCAATCAGCCCCAGCATTTT. Variable domain in full (rest from reference TRBV19 and TRBJ1-5): DGGITQSPKYLFRKEGQNVTLSCEQNLNHDAMYWYRQDPGQGLRLIYYSQIVNDFQKGDIAEGYSVSREKKESFPLTVTSAQKNPTAFYLCASRDRQFDGVSNQPQHFGDGTRLSIL.